This T cell receptor (beta chain) derives from a study of vaccination and CD4 T cells after COVID-19. Across the whole study: Between diagnosis and the drawing of post-COVID samples lay a median 101 days (range 35 to 161). Study-wide points: Convalescent patients showed a median about 90% of reactive clones that were seen only post-vaccination.

In regard to this clonotype: Antigen: not known.

Treatment described: roughly ten-day PBMC culture with coronavirus spike peptide pools or control peptides (ViraFEST assay). During the years 2011-2018, before the COVID-19 pandemic, the unexposed donor's CD4+ T cells were collected. T cells were expanded with peptide pools, and expanded clonotypes were identified by TCR sequencing. The probes, which were SARS-CoV-2 S/N and four cold-coronavirus spikes, were applied to unexposed-donor CD4+ T cells, cells permitting. An Oncomine TCR Beta short-read assay was used to sequence the DNA from cultured CD4+ T cells. TCRdb ran MiXCR on the PCR reads and lists one entry per CDR3 protein. The sample has more than 8,500 distinct CDR3 sequences, about half seen once. V shed 1 base, J shed 1 base, and the junction held 9 bases outside the gene matches. Germline lookup yields CDR1 GTSNPN and CDR2 SVGIG (reference sequence). This CDR3 has 16 residues.

This chain joins TRBV30 and TRBJ1-2, with 7 bases lining up with TRBD1. This receptor was obtained from a human donor in good health. The sequenced sample was CD4+ T cells from blood, cultured in vitro. CDR3 nucleotides: TGTGCCTGGAGTGGACCTGGACAGGCGATTAACTATGGCTACACCTTC. It is translated as CAWSGPGQAINYGYTF.